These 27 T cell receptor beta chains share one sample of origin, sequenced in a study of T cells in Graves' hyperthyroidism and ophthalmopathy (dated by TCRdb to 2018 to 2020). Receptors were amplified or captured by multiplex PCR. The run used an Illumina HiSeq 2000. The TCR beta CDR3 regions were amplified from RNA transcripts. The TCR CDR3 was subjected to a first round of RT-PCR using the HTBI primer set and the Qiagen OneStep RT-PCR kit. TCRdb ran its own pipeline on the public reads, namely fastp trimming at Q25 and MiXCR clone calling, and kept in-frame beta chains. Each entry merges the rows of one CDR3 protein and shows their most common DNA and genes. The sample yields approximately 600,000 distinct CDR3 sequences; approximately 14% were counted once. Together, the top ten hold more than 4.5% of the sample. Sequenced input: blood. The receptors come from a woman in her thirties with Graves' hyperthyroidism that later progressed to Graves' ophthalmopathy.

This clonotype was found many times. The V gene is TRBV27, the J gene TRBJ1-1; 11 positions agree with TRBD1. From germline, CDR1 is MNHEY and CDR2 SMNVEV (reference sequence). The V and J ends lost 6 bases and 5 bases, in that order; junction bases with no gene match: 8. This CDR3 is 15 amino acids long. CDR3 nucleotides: TGTGCCAGCAGACCACGGACAGGGGGCAGAACTGAAGCTTTCTTT. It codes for CASRPRTGGRTEAFF.

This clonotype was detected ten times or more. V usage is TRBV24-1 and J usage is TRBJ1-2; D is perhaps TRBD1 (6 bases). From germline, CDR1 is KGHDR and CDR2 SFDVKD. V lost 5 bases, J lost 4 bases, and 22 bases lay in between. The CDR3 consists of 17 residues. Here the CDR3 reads CATSGDGRDTALYGYTF. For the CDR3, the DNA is TGTGCCACCAGTGGGGATGGACGGGACACCGCGCTCTATGGCTACACCTTC.

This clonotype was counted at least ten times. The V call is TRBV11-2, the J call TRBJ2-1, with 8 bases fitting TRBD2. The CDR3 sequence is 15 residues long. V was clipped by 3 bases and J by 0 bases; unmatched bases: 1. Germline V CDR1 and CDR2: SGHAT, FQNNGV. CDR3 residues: CASSFSGNSYNEQFF. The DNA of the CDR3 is TGTGCCAGCAGCTTTAGCGGGAACTCCTACAATGAGCAGTTCTTC.

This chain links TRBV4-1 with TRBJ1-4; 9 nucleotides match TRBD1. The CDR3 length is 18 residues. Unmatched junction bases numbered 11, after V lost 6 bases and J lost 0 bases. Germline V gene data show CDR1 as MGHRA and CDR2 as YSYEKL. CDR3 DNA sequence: TGCGCCAGCAGTCCTCCCCGGACAGGGGACACAACTAATGAAAAACTGTTTTTT. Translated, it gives CASSPPRTGDTTNEKLFF.

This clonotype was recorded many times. Here the CDR3 reads CASSRDRTYYEQYF. The CDR3 region has the DNA TGTGCCAGCAGCCGGGACAGAACCTACTACGAGCAGTACTTC. V gene TRBV2 combines with J gene TRBJ2-7; 7 bases align to TRBD1. Germline V gene sequence: CDR1 SNHLY, CDR2 FYNNEI. The length of the CDR3 is 14 residues. V was pared by 6 bases and J by 3 bases, with 8 bases of the junction left unmatched.

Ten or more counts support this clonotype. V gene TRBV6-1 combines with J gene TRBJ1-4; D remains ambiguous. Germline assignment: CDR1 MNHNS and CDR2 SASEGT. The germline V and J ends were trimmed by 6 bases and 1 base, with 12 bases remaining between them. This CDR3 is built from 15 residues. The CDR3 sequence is CASRKEMGTNEKLFF. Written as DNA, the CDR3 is TGTGCCAGCAGAAAGGAAATGGGAACTAATGAAAAACTGTTTTTT.

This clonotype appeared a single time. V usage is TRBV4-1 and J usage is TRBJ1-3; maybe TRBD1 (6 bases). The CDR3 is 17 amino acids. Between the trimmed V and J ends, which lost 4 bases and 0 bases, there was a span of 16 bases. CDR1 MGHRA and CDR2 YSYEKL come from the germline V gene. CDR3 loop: CASSRGSQGTSGNTIYF. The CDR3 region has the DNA TGCGCCAGCAGCCGAGGCTCCCAGGGGACCTCTGGAAACACCATATATTTT.

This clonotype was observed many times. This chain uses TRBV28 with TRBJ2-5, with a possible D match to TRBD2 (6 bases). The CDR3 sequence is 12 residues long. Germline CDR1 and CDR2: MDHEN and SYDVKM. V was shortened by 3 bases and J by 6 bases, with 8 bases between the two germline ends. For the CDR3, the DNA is TGTGCCAGCAGTTTGGCGGGGAAGACCCAGTACTTC. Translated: CASSLAGKTQYF.

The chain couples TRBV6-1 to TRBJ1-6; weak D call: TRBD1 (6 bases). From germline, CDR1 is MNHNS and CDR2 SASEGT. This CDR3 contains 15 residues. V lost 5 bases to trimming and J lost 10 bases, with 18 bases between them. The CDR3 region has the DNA TGTGCCAGCAGTTTCGGACAGAGAGAGGCGTCACCCCTCCACTTT. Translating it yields CASSFGQREASPLHF.

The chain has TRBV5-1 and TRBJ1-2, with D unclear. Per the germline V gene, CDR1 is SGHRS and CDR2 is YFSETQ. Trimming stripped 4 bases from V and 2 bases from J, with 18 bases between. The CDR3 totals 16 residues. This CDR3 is CASSLGPPTANYGYTF. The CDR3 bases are TGCGCCAGCAGCCTAGGACCCCCAACGGCGAACTATGGCTACACCTTC.

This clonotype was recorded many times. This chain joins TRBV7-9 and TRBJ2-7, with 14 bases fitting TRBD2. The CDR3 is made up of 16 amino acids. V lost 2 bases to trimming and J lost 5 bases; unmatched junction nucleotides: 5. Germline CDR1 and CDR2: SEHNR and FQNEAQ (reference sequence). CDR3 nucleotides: TGTGCCAGCAGCTTATTTGGACTAGCGGGAGGAGACGAGCAGTACTTC. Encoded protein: CASSLFGLAGGDEQYF.

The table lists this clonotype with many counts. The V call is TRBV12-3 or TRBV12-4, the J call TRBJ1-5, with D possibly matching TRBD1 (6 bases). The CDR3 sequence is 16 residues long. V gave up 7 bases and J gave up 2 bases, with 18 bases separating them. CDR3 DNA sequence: TGTGCCAGCACTCTGAATATAGGGGGAGGCAATCAGCCCCAGCATTTT. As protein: CASTLNIGGGNQPQHF.

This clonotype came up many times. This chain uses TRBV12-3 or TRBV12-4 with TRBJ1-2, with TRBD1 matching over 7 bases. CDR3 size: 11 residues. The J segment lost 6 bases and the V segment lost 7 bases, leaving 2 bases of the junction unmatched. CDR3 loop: CASTGTDGYTF. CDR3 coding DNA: TGTGCCAGCACCGGGACAGATGGCTACACCTTC.

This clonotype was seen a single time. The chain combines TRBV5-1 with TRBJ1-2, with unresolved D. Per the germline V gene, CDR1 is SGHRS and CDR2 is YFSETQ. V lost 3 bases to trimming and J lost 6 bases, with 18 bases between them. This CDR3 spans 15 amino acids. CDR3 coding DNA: TGCGCCAGCAGCTGGGGAAGTACTCTGGAGGATGGCTACACCTTC. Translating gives CASSWGSTLEDGYTF.

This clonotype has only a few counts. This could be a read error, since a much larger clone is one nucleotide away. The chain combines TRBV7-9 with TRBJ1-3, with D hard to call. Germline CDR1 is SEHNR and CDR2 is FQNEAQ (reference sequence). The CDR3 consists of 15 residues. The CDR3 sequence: CASSSTASSGNTICF. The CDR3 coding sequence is TGTGCCAGCAGCTCTACAGCTAGCTCTGGAAACACCATATGTTTT.

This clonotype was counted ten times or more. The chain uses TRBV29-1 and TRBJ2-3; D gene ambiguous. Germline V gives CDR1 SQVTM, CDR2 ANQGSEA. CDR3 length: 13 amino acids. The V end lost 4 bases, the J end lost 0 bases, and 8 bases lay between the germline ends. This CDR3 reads CSVAPDSTDTQYF. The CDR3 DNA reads TGCAGCGTTGCCCCTGACAGCACAGATACGCAGTATTTT.

CDR3 sequence: CASSQDPSGRIYEQYF. Written as DNA, the CDR3 is TGCGCCAGCAGCCAAGACCCTAGCGGGAGAATATACGAGCAGTACTTC. V and J are TRBV4-1 and TRBJ2-7, with 10 bases matching TRBD2. There are 16 residues in the CDR3. J was trimmed by 4 bases and V by 0 bases; bases with no gene match: 6. Germline lookup yields CDR1 MGHRA and CDR2 YSYEKL.

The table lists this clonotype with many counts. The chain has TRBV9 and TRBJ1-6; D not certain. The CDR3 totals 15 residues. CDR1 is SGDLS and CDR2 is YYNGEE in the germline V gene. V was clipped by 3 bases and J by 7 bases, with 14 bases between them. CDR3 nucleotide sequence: TGTGCCAGCAGCGCAGTTACCGACGGGAATTCACCCCTCCACTTT. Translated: CASSAVTDGNSPLHF.

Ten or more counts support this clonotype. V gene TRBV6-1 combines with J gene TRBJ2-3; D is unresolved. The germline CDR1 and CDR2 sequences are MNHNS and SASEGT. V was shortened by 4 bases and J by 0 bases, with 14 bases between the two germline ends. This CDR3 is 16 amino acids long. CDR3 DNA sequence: TGTGCCAGCAGTGGAGATGACGGGTCCAGCACAGATACGCAGTATTTT. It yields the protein CASSGDDGSSTDTQYF.

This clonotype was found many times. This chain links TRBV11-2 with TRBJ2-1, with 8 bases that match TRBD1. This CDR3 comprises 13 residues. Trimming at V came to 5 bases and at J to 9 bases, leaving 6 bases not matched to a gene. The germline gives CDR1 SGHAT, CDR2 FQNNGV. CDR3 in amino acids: CASSTGQGGEQFF. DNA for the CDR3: TGTGCCAGCAGCACCGGACAGGGCGGTGAGCAGTTCTTC.

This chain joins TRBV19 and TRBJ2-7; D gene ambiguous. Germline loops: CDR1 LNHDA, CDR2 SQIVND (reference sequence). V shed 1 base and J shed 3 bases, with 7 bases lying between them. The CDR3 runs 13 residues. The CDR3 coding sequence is TGTGCCAGTAGTATAGCTCTAGACTACGAGCAGTACTTC. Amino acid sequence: CASSIALDYEQYF.

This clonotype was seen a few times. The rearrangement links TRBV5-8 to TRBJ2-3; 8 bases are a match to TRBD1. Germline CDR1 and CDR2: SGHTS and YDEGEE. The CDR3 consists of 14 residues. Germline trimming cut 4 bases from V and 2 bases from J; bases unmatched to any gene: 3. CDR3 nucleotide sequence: TGTGCCAGCAGCCGACAGGGGATCACAGATACGCAGTATTTT. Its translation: CASSRQGITDTQYF. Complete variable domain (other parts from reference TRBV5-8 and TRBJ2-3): EAGVTQSPTHLIKTRGQQATLRCSPISGHTSVYWYQQALGLGLQFLLWYDEGEERNRGNFPPRFSGRQFPNYSSELNVNALELEDSALYLCASSRQGITDTQYFGPGTRLTVL.

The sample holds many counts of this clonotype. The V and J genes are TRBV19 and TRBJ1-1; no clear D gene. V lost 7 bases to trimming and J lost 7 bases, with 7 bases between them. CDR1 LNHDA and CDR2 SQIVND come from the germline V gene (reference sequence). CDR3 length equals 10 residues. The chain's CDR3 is CASMGIEAFF. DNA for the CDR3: TGTGCCAGTATGGGTATTGAAGCTTTCTTT. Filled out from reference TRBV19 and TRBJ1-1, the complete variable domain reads DGGITQSPKYLFRKEGQNVTLSCEQNLNHDAMYWYRQDPGQGLRLIYYSQIVNDFQKGDIAEGYSVSREKKESFPLTVTSAQKNPTAFYLCASMGIEAFFGQGTRLTVV.

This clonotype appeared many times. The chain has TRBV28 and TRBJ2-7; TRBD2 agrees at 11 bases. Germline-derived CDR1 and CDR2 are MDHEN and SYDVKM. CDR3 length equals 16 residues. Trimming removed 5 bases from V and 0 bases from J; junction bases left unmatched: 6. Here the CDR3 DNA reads TGTGCCAGCAGTCCAGGGACTAGCGGAGGCTCCTACGAGCAGTACTTC. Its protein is CASSPGTSGGSYEQYF.

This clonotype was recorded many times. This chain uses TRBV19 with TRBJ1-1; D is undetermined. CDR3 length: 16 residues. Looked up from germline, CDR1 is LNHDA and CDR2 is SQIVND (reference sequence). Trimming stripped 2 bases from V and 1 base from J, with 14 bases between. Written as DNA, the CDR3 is TGTGCCAGTAGTATAAGAATTCGGCCGCCGAACACTGAAGCTTTCTTT. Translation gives CASSIRIRPPNTEAFF.

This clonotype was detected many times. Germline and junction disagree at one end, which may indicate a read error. For the CDR3, the DNA is TGTGCCAGCAGATTAGGTGCCTCTGGAAACACCATATATTTT. Its translation: CASRLGASGNTIYF. This sequence joins TRBV12-3 or TRBV12-4 and TRBJ1-3; D gene ambiguous. The CDR3 is 14 residues long.

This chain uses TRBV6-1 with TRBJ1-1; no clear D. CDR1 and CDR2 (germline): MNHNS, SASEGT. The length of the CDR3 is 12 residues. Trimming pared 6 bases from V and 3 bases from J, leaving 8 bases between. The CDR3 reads CASRLQDTEAFF. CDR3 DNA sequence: TGTGCCAGCAGACTACAAGACACTGAAGCTTTCTTT.